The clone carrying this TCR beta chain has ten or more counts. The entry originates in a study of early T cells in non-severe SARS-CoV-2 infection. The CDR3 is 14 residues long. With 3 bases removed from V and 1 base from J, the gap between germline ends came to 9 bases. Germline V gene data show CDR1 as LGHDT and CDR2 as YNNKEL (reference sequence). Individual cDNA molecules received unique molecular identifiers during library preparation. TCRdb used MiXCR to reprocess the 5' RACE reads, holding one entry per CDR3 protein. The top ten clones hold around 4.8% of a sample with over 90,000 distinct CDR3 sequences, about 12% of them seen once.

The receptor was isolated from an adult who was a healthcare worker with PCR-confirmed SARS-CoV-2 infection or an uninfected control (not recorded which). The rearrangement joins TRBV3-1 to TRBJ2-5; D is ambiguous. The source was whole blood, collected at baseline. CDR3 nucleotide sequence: TGTGCCAGCAGCCAGTCCGGGCCCCAAGAGACCCAGTACTTC. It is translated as CASSQSGPQETQYF.